The source of this T cell receptor (beta chain) is a study of technical replicates of blood from a few donors (dated by TCRdb to the late 2010s). Libraries were constructed by the immunoSEQ multiplex PCR assay. This is the immuneACCESS table as TCRdb keeps it, with only in-frame sequences that have V and J called. A part of the clones is gone; compared with another copy, unresolved V genes explain less than half, and the rest is unexplained. A total of around 90,000 clones appear in this sample, around 94% of them only once. The biggest ten clones account for approximately 0.25% of the sample. Including cysteine and phenylalanine, the CDR3 has 14 amino acids. The read is trimmed to its CDR3 DNA, 42 bases read in frame from base 1. The V end loses 1 base and the J end loses 5 bases, and a stretch of 11 bases separates them. CDR1 and CDR2, looked up from the germline V gene (reference sequence), are SEHNR and FQNEAQ.

About this clone: Its antigen has not been determined. Base quality data are lacking; no much larger clone is found one base away.

Sequenced input: T cells isolated from PBMCs. The chain is made from TRBV7-9 and TRBJ2-5; a weak D assignment points to TRBD1 (5 bases agree). The TCR originated in a human donor in good health. The DNA sequence follows: TGTGCCAGCAGCTTAGTAAGGGGTCGGGAGACCCAGTACTTC. Its product reads: CASSLVRGRETQYF.